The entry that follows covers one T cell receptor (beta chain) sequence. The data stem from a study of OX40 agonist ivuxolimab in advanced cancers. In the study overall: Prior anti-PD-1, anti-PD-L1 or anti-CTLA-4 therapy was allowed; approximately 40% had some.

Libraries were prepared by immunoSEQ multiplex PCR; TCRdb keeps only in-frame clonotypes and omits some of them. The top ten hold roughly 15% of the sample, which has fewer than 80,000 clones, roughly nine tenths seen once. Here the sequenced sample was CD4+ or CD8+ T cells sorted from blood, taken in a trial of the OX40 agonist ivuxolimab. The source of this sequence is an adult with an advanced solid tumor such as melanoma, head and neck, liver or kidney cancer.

The CDR3 DNA is TGTGCCAGCAGCTTAGTGTTGGGTACAGCGGCCTACAATGAGCAGTTCTTC. Translated, it gives CASSLVLGTAAYNEQFF. The rearrangement uses TRBV7-9 and TRBJ2-1; D might be TRBD2 (5 bases). The germline V and J ends were trimmed by 1 base and 2 bases, with 15 bases remaining between them. From germline, CDR1 is SEHNR and CDR2 FQNEAQ (reference sequence). The CDR3 contains 17 residues.